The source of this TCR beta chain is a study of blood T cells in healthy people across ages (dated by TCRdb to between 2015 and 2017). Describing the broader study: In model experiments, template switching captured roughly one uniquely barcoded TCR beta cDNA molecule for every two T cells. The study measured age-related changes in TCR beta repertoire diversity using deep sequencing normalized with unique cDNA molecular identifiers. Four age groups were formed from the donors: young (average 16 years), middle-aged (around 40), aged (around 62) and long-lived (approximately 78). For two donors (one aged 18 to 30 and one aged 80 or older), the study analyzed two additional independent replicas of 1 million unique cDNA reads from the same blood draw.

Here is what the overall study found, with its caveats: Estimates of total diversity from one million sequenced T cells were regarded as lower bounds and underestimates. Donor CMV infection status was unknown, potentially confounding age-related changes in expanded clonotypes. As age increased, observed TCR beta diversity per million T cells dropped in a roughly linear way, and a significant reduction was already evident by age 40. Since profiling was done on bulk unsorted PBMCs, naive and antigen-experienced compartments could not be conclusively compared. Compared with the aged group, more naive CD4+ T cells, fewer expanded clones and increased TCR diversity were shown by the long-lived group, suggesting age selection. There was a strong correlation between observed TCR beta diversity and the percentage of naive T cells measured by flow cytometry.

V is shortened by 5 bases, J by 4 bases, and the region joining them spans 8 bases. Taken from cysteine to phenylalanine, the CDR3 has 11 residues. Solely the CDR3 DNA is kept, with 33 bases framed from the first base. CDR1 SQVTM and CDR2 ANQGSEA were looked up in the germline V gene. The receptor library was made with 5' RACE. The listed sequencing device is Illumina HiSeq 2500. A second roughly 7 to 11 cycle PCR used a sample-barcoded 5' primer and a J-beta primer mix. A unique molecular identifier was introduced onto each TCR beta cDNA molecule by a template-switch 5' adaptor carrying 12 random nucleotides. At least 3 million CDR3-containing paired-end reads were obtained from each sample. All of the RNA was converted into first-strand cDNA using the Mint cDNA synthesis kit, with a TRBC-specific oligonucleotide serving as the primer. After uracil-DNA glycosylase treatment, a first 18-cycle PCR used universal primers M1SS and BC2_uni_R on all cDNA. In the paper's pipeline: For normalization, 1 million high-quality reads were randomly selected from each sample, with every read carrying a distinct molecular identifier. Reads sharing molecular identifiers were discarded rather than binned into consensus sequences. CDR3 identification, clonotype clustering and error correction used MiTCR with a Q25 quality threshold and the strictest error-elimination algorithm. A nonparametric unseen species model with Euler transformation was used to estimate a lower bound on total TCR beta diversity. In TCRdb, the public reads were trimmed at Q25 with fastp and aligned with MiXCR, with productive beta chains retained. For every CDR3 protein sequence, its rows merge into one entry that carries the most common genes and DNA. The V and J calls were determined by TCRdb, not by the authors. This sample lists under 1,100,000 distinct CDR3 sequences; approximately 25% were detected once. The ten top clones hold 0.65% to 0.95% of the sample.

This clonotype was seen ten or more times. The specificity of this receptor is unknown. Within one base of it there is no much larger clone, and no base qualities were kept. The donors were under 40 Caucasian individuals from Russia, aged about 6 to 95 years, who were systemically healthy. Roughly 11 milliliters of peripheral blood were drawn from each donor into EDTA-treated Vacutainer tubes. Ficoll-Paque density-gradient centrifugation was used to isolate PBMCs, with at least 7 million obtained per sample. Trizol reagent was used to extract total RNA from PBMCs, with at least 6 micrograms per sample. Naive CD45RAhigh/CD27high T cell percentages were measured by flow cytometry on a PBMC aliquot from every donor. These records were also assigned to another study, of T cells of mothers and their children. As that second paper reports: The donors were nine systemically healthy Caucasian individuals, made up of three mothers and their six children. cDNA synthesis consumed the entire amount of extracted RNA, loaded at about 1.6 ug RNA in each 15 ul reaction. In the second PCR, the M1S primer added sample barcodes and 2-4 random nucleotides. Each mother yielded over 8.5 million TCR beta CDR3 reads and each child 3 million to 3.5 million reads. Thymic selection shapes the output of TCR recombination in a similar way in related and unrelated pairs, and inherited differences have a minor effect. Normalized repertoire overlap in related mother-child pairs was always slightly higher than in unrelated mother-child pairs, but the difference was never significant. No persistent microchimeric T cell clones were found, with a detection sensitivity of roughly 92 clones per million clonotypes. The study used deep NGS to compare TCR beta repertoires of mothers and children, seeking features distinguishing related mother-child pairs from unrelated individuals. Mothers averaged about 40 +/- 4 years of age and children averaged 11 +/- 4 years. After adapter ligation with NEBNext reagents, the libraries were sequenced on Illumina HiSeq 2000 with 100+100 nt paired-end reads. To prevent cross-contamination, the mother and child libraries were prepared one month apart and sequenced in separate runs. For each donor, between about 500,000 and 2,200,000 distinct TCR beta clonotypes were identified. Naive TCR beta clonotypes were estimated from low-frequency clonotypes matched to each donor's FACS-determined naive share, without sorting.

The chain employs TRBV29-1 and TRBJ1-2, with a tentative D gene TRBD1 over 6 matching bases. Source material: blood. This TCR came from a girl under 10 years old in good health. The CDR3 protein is CSVRTVYGYTF. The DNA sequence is TGCAGCGTTCGGACAGTCTATGGCTACACCTTC.